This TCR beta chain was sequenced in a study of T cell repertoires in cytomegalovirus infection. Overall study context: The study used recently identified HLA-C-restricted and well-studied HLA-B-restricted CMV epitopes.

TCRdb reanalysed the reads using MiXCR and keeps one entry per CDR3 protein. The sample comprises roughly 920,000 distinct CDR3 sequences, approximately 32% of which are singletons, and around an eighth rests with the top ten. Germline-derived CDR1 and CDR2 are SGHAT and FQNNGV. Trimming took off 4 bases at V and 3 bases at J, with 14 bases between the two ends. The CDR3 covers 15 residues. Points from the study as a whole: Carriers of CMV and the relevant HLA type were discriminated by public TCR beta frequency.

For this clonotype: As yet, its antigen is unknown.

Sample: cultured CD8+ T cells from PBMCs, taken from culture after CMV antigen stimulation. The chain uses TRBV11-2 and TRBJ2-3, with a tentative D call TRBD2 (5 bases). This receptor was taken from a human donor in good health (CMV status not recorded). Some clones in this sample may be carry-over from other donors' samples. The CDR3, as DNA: TGTGCCAGCAGCTGGAGACTAAGCGGAACAGATACGCAGTATTTT. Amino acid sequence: CASSWRLSGTDTQYF.